A single sample is the source of the 25 T cell receptor beta chains below, sequenced in a study of early T cells in non-severe SARS-CoV-2 infection. MiXCR, applied by TCRdb to the 5' RACE reads, yields one record per CDR3 protein. The data hold 25,000 to 35,000 distinct CDR3 sequences, with about 3.8% observed a single time. Sequenced sample: whole blood. The receptors were gathered from an adult who was a healthcare worker with PCR-confirmed SARS-CoV-2 infection or an uninfected control (not recorded which).

This clonotype has ten or more counts. The V gene is TRBV18, the J gene TRBJ1-1; D remains ambiguous. This CDR3 spans 13 amino acids. The V gene lost 1 base and the J gene lost 0 bases, with 3 bases spanning the gap. From germline, CDR1 is KGHSH and CDR2 LQKENI. CDR3 sequence reads: CASSPQLNTEAFF. Here the CDR3 DNA reads TGTGCCAGCTCACCACAGTTGAACACTGAAGCTTTCTTT.

The genes are TRBV27 and TRBJ2-3; no reliable D call. V gave up 5 bases and J gave up 5 bases, with 14 bases separating them. CDR3 length equals 14 residues. Germline V CDR1 and CDR2: MNHEY, SMNVEV (reference sequence). CDR3 in amino acids: CASSLRTRGDTQYF. CDR3 nucleotide sequence: TGTGCCAGCAGTCTCCGGACCCGCGGAGATACGCAGTATTTT.

This clonotype has at least ten counts. The chain carries TRBV2 and TRBJ2-5; D may be TRBD2 (5 bases). Germline CDR1 SNHLY, CDR2 FYNNEI. The CDR3 totals 11 residues. V lost 4 bases and J lost 6, with 6 bases in between. CDR3 nucleotide sequence: TGTGCCAGCAGTGCGGGGAAGACCCAGTACTTC. Encoded protein: CASSAGKTQYF.

This clonotype was seen at least ten times. The chain is built from TRBV20-1 and TRBJ2-3; 8 positions match TRBD2. J was trimmed by 6 bases and V by 3 bases; bases with no gene match: 5. This CDR3 comprises 13 residues. CDR1 is DFQATT, CDR2 SNEGSKA, per germline (reference sequence). The CDR3 region has the DNA TGCAGTGCTAGTTACGGGAGGGGGGATACGCAGTATTTT. Amino acid sequence: CSASYGRGDTQYF.

This clonotype has ten or more counts. The chain links TRBV7-2 to TRBJ2-5, with 7 bases identical to TRBD2. The CDR3 runs to 15 residues. From germline, CDR1 is SGHTA and CDR2 FQGNSA. With 5 bases clipped from V and 1 base from J, the junction kept 7 bases outside the gene matches. CDR3 bases: TGTGCCAGCAGCGTCTGGGGCGGGGGCCAAGAGACCCAGTACTTC. Translating it yields CASSVWGGGQETQYF.

This clonotype was seen at least ten times. The genes are TRBV19 and TRBJ1-4; D is unclear. Germline V gene lookup returns CDR1 LNHDA and CDR2 SQIVND (reference sequence). The V end lost 8 bases, the J end lost 0 bases, and 10 bases lay between the germline ends. The CDR3 has 14 amino acids. CDR3: CASARGATNEKLFF. The CDR3 DNA follows: TGTGCCAGTGCTCGGGGAGCAACTAATGAAAAACTGTTTTTT.

This clonotype was seen at least ten times. The genes are TRBV5-1 and TRBJ1-1; no clear D gene. Germline assignment: CDR1 SGHRS and CDR2 YFSETQ. V was pared by 4 bases and J by 3 bases, with 13 bases between. The CDR3 extends over 14 amino acids. CDR3 DNA sequence: TGCGCCAGCAGCCCCGCTCCTAGGGACACTGAAGCTTTCTTT. Amino acid sequence: CASSPAPRDTEAFF.

In its sample, this clonotype was seen many times. This rearrangement joins TRBV24-1 to TRBJ2-3; possibly TRBD1 for D (6 bases). This CDR3 is 15 amino acids long. V shed 6 bases and J shed 6 bases, with 18 bases lying between them. In germline, CDR1 is KGHDR, CDR2 SFDVKD. Written as DNA, the CDR3 is TGTGCCACCAGTCGAGGGGGAGTCACGCCCGATACGCAGTATTTT. Protein: CATSRGGVTPDTQYF.

This clonotype was found many times. The rearrangement uses TRBV9 and TRBJ1-5; tentative D call: TRBD1 (5 bases). Germline V lookup: CDR1 SGDLS, CDR2 YYNGEE. V was trimmed by 3 bases and J by 6 bases, leaving 19 bases between them. CDR3 length: 16 amino acids. The CDR3, as DNA: TGTGCCAGCAGCGCTACAGGTGACAGCGCCCTTCAGCCCCAGCATTTT. As protein: CASSATGDSALQPQHF.

This clonotype showed up many times. The chain couples TRBV20-1 to TRBJ2-1; no definite D call. The ends were cut back, 3 bases at V and 7 bases at J, with 10 bases in the middle. CDR1 is DFQATT, CDR2 SNEGSKA, per germline (reference sequence). The CDR3 length is 12 residues. Here the CDR3 reads CSARPVGNEQFF. DNA of the CDR3: TGCAGTGCTAGGCCGGTGGGAAATGAGCAGTTCTTC.

In its sample, this clonotype was seen a few times. V is TRBV20-1 and J is TRBJ2-1; D may be TRBD1 (6 bases). With 0 bases removed from V and 9 bases from J, the gap between germline ends came to 15 bases. Germline assignment: CDR1 DFQATT and CDR2 SNEGSKA (reference sequence). This CDR3 contains 14 residues. The CDR3 is CSARDLYRVIEQFF. The CDR3 region has the DNA TGCAGTGCTAGAGATCTGTACAGGGTCATTGAGCAGTTCTTC.

There are many counts of this clonotype. The chain recombines TRBV12-3 or TRBV12-4 with TRBJ1-5; 7 nucleotides align to TRBD1. Trimming at V came to 5 bases and at J to 6 bases, leaving 4 bases not matched to a gene. This CDR3 spans 13 amino acids. For the CDR3, the DNA is TGTGCCAGCAGTGAGACAGGGATTCAGCCCCAGCATTTT. Amino acid sequence: CASSETGIQPQHF.

This clonotype was counted at least ten times. The chain is built from TRBV5-1 and TRBJ1-2, with a tentative D call TRBD1 (5 bases). The germline CDR1 and CDR2 sequences are SGHRS and YFSETQ. V gave up 0 bases and J gave up 3 bases, with 6 bases separating them. The CDR3 is 13 amino acids. As DNA, the CDR3 is TGCGCCAGCAGCTTGGGGGACCACTATGGCTACACCTTC. It codes for CASSLGDHYGYTF.

In its sample, this clonotype ranks as medium-sized (0.01 to 0.1%). The chain has TRBV6-4 and TRBJ2-2; D possibly matches TRBD1 or TRBD2 (5 bases each). The germline CDR1 and CDR2 sequences are MRHNA and SNTAGT. The CDR3 is 14 amino acids. The V end lost 4 bases, the J end lost 4 bases, and 10 bases lay between the germline ends. The CDR3 protein is CASSGAGSTGELFF. The CDR3 DNA is TGTGCCAGCAGTGGTGCAGGGAGCACCGGGGAGCTGTTTTTT.

This clonotype was detected ten times or more. The chain is built from TRBV11-2 and TRBJ2-2, with D uncertain. The germline V and J ends were trimmed by 1 base and 5 bases, with 8 bases remaining between them. Per the germline V gene, CDR1 is SGHAT and CDR2 is FQNNGV. The CDR3 runs to 14 residues. The CDR3 sequence is CASSLGHGTGELFF. CDR3 bases: TGTGCCAGCAGCTTAGGACATGGTACCGGGGAGCTGTTTTTT.

This clonotype was seen at least ten times. The chain uses TRBV18 and TRBJ2-4, with D possibly being TRBD1 (8 bases). Germline values: CDR1 KGHSH, CDR2 LQKENI. The CDR3 loop spans 14 amino acids. Trimming stripped 6 bases from V and 7 bases from J, with 16 bases between. The CDR3, as DNA: TGTGCCAGCTCGGAACAGGGGGGGACGAACATTCAGTACTTC. Translating gives CASSEQGGTNIQYF.

This clonotype was counted many times. For the CDR3, the DNA is TGTGCCAGCAGCTTAGGCAGGGGGCTAAACGAGCAGTACTTC. Protein: CASSLGRGLNEQYF. The J gene is TRBJ2-7, the V gene TRBV7-6; 8 positions agree with TRBD1. This CDR3 comprises 14 residues. J was trimmed by 5 bases and V by 1 base; bases with no gene match: 4. Germline CDR1 and CDR2: SGHVS and FNYEAQ.

In this sample, this clonotype turned up many times. V gene TRBV11-3 combines with J gene TRBJ1-1; no clear D. The CDR3 spans 13 residues. The ends were cut back, 0 bases at V and 0 bases at J, with 2 bases in the middle. CDR1 and CDR2 from the germline V gene are SGHNT and YENEEA. The CDR3 nucleotides read TGTGCCAGCAGCTTAGATGTGAACACTGAAGCTTTCTTT. Protein product: CASSLDVNTEAFF.

This clonotype was counted many times. The CDR3 here is CASSEKPGYTF. In nucleotides, the CDR3 is TGTGCCAGCAGTGAAAAACCCGGCTACACCTTC. The V gene is TRBV6-1, the J gene TRBJ1-2; D call uncertain. The germline V and J ends were trimmed by 2 bases and 8 bases, with 6 bases remaining between them. There are 11 residues in the CDR3. Germline CDR1 is MNHNS and CDR2 is SASEGT.

This clonotype has more than one count but fewer than ten. The V gene is TRBV29-1, the J gene TRBJ2-5, with a tentative D call TRBD2 (6 bases). Germline CDR1 SQVTM, CDR2 ANQGSEA. V was shortened by 4 bases and J by 4 bases, with 13 bases between the two germline ends. The CDR3 covers 13 residues. CDR3 amino acids: CSVAGGGRETQYF. CDR3 coding DNA: TGCAGCGTTGCTGGGGGAGGTAGAGAGACCCAGTACTTC. The full variable domain, with the rest looked up from reference TRBV29-1 and TRBJ2-5, is SAVISQKPSRDICQRGTSLTIQCQVDSQVTMMFWYRQQPGQSLTLIATANQGSEATYESGFVIDKFPISRPNLTFSTLTVSNMSPEDSSIYLCSVAGGGRETQYFGPGTRLLVL.

This clonotype has a count of ten or more. Here the CDR3 reads CASSPSMGGNTEAFF. In DNA, the CDR3 is TGTGCCAGCAGCCCCAGTATGGGGGGGAACACTGAAGCTTTCTTT. The chain recombines TRBV12-3 or TRBV12-4 with TRBJ1-1; possibly TRBD1 for D (5 bases). V was pared by 6 bases and J by 1 base, with 15 bases between. CDR3 length equals 15 residues.

Ten or more counts support this clonotype. This rearrangement joins TRBV4-3 to TRBJ1-1, with D unclear. The CDR3 has 16 residues. The germline V gene has CDR1 LGHNA and CDR2 YSLEER. V was shortened by 0 bases and J by 4 bases, with 15 bases between the two germline ends. The CDR3 is CASSQEGIAPTTEAFF. CDR3 DNA: TGCGCCAGCAGCCAAGAGGGGATAGCACCCACCACTGAAGCTTTCTTT.

This clonotype was seen only a few times. This chain joins TRBV5-4 and TRBJ2-3; D perhaps matches TRBD2 (5 bases). V lost 4 bases to trimming and J lost 2 bases, with 11 bases between them. CDR1 and CDR2 from the germline V gene are SGHNT and YYREEE (reference sequence). This CDR3 contains 14 residues. The DNA for the CDR3 is TGTGCCAGCAGCCGTATGGGAGACACAGATACGCAGTATTTT. Its protein is CASSRMGDTDTQYF.

The table lists this clonotype with many counts. V is TRBV13 and J is TRBJ1-3; tentatively, D is TRBD1 (6 bases). The CDR3 sequence is 17 residues long. CDR1 is PRHDT and CDR2 is FYEKMQ in the germline V gene (reference sequence). Deletions cut 5 bases from V and 0 bases from J, with 17 bases between. Written as DNA, the CDR3 is TGTGCCAGCAGCACCCGGGGGGGGCGAAGCTCTGGAAACACCATATATTTT. It yields the protein CASSTRGGRSSGNTIYF.

This clonotype was counted many times. CDR3 sequence: CASSYKEGAGYEAFF. In DNA form, the CDR3 reads TGTGCCAGCAGCTATAAGGAGGGTGCTGGTTACGAAGCTTTCTTT. V and J are TRBV7-9 and TRBJ1-1; D not certain. Trimming pared 4 bases from V and 8 bases from J, leaving 20 bases between. CDR1 SEHNR and CDR2 FQNEAQ come from the germline V gene (reference sequence). The CDR3 is 15 amino acids.